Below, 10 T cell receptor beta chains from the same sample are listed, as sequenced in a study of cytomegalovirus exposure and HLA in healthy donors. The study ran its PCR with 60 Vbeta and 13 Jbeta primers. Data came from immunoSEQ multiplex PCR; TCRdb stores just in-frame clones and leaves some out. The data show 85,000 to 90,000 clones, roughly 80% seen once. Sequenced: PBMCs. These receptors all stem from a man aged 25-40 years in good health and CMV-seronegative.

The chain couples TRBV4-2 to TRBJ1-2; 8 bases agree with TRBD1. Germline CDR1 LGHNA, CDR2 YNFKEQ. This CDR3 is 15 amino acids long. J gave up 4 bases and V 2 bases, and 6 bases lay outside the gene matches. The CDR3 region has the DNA TGTGCCAGCAGCCAATTGGACAGGGATGCCTATGGCTACACCTTC. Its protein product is CASSQLDRDAYGYTF.

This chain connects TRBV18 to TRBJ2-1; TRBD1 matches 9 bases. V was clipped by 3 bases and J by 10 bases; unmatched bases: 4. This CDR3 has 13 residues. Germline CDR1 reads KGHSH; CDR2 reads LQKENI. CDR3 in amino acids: CASSPRDRDEQFF. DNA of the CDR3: TGTGCCAGCTCACCCCGGGACAGGGACGAGCAGTTCTTC.

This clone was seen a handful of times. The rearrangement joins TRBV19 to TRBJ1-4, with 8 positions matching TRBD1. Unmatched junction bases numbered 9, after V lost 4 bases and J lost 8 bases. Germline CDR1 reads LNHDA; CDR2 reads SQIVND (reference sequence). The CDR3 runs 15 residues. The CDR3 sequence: CASSNTDRVGEKLFF. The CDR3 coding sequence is TGTGCCAGTAGTAACACGGACAGGGTGGGGGAAAAACTGTTTTTT.

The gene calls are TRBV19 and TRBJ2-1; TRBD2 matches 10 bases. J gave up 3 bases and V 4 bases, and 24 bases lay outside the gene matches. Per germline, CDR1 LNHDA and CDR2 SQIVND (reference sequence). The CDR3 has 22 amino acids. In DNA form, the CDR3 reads TGTGCCAGTAGTACCCTATTTGGGGGTCGGACAGGAAGGACTAGCGGCTACAATGAGCAGTTCTTC. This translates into CASSTLFGGRTGRTSGYNEQFF. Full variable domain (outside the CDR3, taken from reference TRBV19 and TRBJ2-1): DGGITQSPKYLFRKEGQNVTLSCEQNLNHDAMYWYRQDPGQGLRLIYYSQIVNDFQKGDIAEGYSVSREKKESFPLTVTSAQKNPTAFYLCASSTLFGGRTGRTSGYNEQFFGPGTRLTVL.

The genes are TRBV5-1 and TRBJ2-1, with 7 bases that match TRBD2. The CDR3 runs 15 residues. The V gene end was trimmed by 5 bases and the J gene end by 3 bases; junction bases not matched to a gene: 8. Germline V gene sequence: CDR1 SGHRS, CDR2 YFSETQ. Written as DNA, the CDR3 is TGCGCCAGCAGTAGCAGAGCGGGGCACTACAATGAGCAGTTCTTC. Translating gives CASSSRAGHYNEQFF.

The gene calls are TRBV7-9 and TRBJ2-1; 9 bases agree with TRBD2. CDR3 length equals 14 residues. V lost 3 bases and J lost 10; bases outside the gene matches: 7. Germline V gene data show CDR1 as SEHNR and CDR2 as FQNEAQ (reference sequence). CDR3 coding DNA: TGTGCCAGCAGCTTTGCGGGGGGGCCTTGGGAGCAGTTCTTC. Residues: CASSFAGGPWEQFF.

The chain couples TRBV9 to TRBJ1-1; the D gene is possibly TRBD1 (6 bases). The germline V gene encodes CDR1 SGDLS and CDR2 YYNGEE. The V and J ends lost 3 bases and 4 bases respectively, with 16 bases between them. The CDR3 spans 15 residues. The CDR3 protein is CASSDLQGRSTEAFF. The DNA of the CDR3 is TGTGCCAGCAGCGATTTACAGGGACGCTCCACTGAAGCTTTCTTT.

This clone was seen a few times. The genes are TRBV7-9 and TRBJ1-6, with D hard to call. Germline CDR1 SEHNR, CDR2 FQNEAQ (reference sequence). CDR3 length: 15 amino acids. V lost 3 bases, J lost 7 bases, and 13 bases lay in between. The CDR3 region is CASSLNAVANSPLHF. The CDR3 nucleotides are TGTGCCAGCAGCTTGAATGCAGTGGCAAATTCACCCCTCCACTTT.

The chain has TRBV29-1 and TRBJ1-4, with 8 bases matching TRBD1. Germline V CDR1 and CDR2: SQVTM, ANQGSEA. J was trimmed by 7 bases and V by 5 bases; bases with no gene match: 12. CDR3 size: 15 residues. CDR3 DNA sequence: TGCAGCGTTTCCCCCTACGACAGGGGAGGTGAAAAACTGTTTTTT. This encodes CSVSPYDRGGEKLFF. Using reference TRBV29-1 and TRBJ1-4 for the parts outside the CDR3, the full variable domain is SAVISQKPSRDICQRGTSLTIQCQVDSQVTMMFWYRQQPGQSLTLIATANQGSEATYESGFVIDKFPISRPNLTFSTLTVSNMSPEDSSIYLCSVSPYDRGGEKLFFGSGTQLSVL.

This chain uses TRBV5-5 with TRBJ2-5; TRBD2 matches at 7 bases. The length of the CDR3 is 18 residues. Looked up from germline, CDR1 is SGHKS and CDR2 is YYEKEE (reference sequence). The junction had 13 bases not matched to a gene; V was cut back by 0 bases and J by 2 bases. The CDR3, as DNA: TGTGCCAGCAGCTTGGATTGGTTGGGCGGGGGTATACAAGAGACCCAGTACTTC. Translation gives CASSLDWLGGGIQETQYF.